Below, 30 T cell receptor beta chains from the same sample are listed, as sequenced in a study of cytomegalovirus exposure and HLA in healthy donors (dated by TCRdb to 2016 to 2017). Library preparation used the immunoSEQ multiplex PCR assay. For the multiplex PCR, a mixture combining 60 forward primers for TCR Vbeta segments and 13 reverse primers for TCR Jbeta segments was used. The immuneACCESS repertoire file appears here via TCRdb, limited to in-frame rearrangements. These files lack a portion of the clones; in checked studies, under half of the deficit traces to unresolved V genes, and the cause of the others is not known. This sample lists approximately 160,000 clones; approximately 80% were detected once. Approximately 1.8% of the sample is in the top ten clones. Sequences were obtained from PBMCs. These receptor sequences come from a woman in her twenties or thirties in good health and CMV-seronegative.

The genes are TRBV4-1 and TRBJ2-5, with TRBD2 identical over 16 bases. Unmatched junction bases numbered 6, after V lost 3 bases and J lost 5 bases. CDR1 is MGHRA and CDR2 is YSYEKL in the germline V gene. CDR3 size: 17 residues. The CDR3 loop reads CASSQGLAGGSSETQYF. The DNA for the CDR3 is TGCGCCAGCAGCCAGGGACTAGCGGGGGGGAGTTCGGAGACCCAGTACTTC.

The J gene is TRBJ2-7, the V gene TRBV10-3; TRBD2 matches 10 bases. CDR1 is ENHRY, CDR2 SYGVKD, per germline. The CDR3 is 14 amino acids. Trimming removed 6 bases from V and 0 bases from J; junction bases left unmatched: 2. As DNA, the CDR3 is TGTGCCATCAGCGGACTAGCGGCCTCCTACGAGCAGTACTTC. Encoded protein: CAISGLAASYEQYF.

This clone was counted once. The V and J genes are TRBV11-1 and TRBJ2-2, with 7 bases aligning to TRBD1. After removal of 4 bases from V and 3 bases from J, the junction contained 8 bases not matched to a gene. The CDR3 contains 16 residues. CDR1 and CDR2 (germline): SGHAT, FQDESV (reference sequence). CDR3 loop: CASSYRQGSHTGELFF. For the CDR3, the DNA is TGTGCCAGCAGCTACCGACAGGGATCTCACACCGGGGAGCTGTTTTTT. The variable domain in full, completed from reference TRBV11-1 and TRBJ2-2, reads EAEVAQSPRYKITEKSQAVAFWCDPISGHATLYWYRQILGQGPELLVQFQDESVVDDSQLPKDRFSAERLKGVDSTLKIQPAELGDSAMYLCASSYRQGSHTGELFFGEGSRLTVL.

The rearrangement joins TRBV27 to TRBJ1-6, with D perhaps TRBD1 (5 bases). V was pared by 1 base and J by 9 bases, with 13 bases between. Germline lookup yields CDR1 MNHEY and CDR2 SMNVEV (reference sequence). This CDR3 has 15 amino acids. The CDR3 nucleotides are TGTGCCAGCAGTTTATGGCCAGGGAAGGGTTCACCCCTCCACTTT. As protein: CASSLWPGKGSPLHF.

The chain links TRBV9 to TRBJ1-2; 10 bases map to TRBD1. This CDR3 comprises 15 residues. The V gene's germline CDR1 is SGDLS and CDR2 YYNGEE. J lost 8 bases, V lost 4 bases, and 11 bases had no gene match. This CDR3 reads CASSPGTGVSRGYTF. DNA for the CDR3: TGTGCCAGCAGCCCGGGGACAGGGGTATCGAGAGGCTACACCTTC.

The chain joins TRBV27 to TRBJ2-1, with 8 bases lining up with TRBD1. V lost 3 bases, J lost 1 base, and 8 bases stayed unmatched. The CDR3 spans 17 residues. Germline lookup yields CDR1 MNHEY and CDR2 SMNVEV (reference sequence). CDR3 region: CASSLATGALSYNEQFF. The CDR3 bases are TGTGCCAGCAGTTTGGCGACAGGGGCCTTGTCCTACAATGAGCAGTTCTTC.

This sequence joins TRBV6-5 and TRBJ2-1; 9 bases fit TRBD1. CDR3 length: 14 residues. Germline V lookup: CDR1 MNHEY, CDR2 SVGAGI. The V segment lost 0 bases and the J segment 8 bases; nucleotides outside the gene matches: 2. The CDR3 nucleotides are TGTGCCAGCAGTTACTCAGACAGGGGGTATGAGCAGTTCTTC. Translated, it gives CASSYSDRGYEQFF.

The chain couples TRBV13 to TRBJ1-5; a possible D gene is TRBD1 (5 bases). The CDR3 loop spans 15 amino acids. Looked up from germline, CDR1 is PRHDT and CDR2 is FYEKMQ (reference sequence). Between the trimmed V and J ends, which lost 0 bases and 3 bases, there was a span of 9 bases. The CDR3 coding sequence is TGTGCCAGCAGCTTAGGGTCAGGGAACAATCAGCCCCAGCATTTT. Translating it yields CASSLGSGNNQPQHF.

This sequence joins TRBV19 and TRBJ2-1; TRBD2 matches 9 bases. The CDR3 is 16 residues long. Germline loops: CDR1 LNHDA, CDR2 SQIVND (reference sequence). V shed 10 bases, J shed 3 bases, and the junction held 13 bases outside the gene matches. CDR3 in DNA: TGTGCCACCACCTGGGGCGGGGGGGCCGTCTACAATGAGCAGTTCTTC. It is translated as CATTWGGGAVYNEQFF.

This rearrangement joins TRBV7-8 to TRBJ2-7; 9 bases fit TRBD1. V trimming: 1 base; J trimming: 2 bases; junction bases outside the gene matches: 6. Germline CDR1 and CDR2: SGHVS and FQNEAQ. The CDR3 loop spans 16 amino acids. In nucleotides, the CDR3 is TGTGCCAGCAGCTTAGAGCGGACAGGGGCCCCCTACGAGCAGTACTTC. Encoded protein: CASSLERTGAPYEQYF.

The genes are TRBV7-6 and TRBJ1-1; TRBD1 aligns across 9 bases. CDR1 and CDR2 from the germline V gene are SGHVS and FNYEAQ. The length of the CDR3 is 17 residues. Trimming took 6 bases from V and 0 from J; bases not matched to a gene: 11. As DNA, the CDR3 is TGTGCCAGCAGGGCCCAGCACGGGACAGGGATGAACACTGAAGCTTTCTTT. Protein: CASRAQHGTGMNTEAFF.

The chain is built from TRBV5-6 and TRBJ1-1; 7 nucleotides line up with TRBD1. Trimming removed 2 bases from V and 1 base from J; junction bases left unmatched: 11. The CDR3 is 17 amino acids. Germline lookup yields CDR1 SGHDT and CDR2 YYEEEE. The CDR3 protein is CASSFPLQGTGNTEAFF. The CDR3 DNA reads TGTGCCAGCAGCTTCCCTTTACAGGGGACGGGGAACACTGAAGCTTTCTTT.

In this sample, this clone turned up a few times. The chain is built from TRBV29-1 and TRBJ1-2, with D unclear. This CDR3 region has 10 residues. The germline V gene encodes CDR1 SQVTM and CDR2 ANQGSEA. V dropped 7 bases and J dropped 4 bases, with 7 bases sitting between them. The CDR3, as DNA: TGCAGCGCCTCGGGCTATGGCTACACCTTC. Protein product: CSASGYGYTF. The entire variable domain, with the rest obtained from reference TRBV29-1 and TRBJ1-2, is as follows: SAVISQKPSRDICQRGTSLTIQCQVDSQVTMMFWYRQQPGQSLTLIATANQGSEATYESGFVIDKFPISRPNLTFSTLTVSNMSPEDSSIYLCSASGYGYTFGSGTRLTVV.

V and J are TRBV10-3 and TRBJ2-6; perhaps TRBD2 as D (6 bases). CDR1 and CDR2 from the germline V gene are ENHRY and SYGVKD. CDR3 length: 17 amino acids. Trimming took off 5 bases at V and 4 bases at J, with 18 bases between the two ends. The CDR3 spells CAISHRDFLFGANVLTF. The CDR3 region has the DNA TGTGCCATCAGTCATCGGGACTTCCTTTTCGGGGCCAACGTCCTGACTTTC.

The chain links TRBV9 to TRBJ2-5, with D tentatively TRBD1 (6 bases). Germline V gives CDR1 SGDLS, CDR2 YYNGEE. This CDR3 comprises 14 residues. Deletions cut 0 bases from V and 5 bases from J, with 11 bases between. CDR3 sequence: CASSVAQGWETQYF. In nucleotides, the CDR3 is TGTGCCAGCAGCGTAGCGCAGGGGTGGGAGACCCAGTACTTC. Based on the CDR3 plus reference TRBV9 and TRBJ2-5, the full variable domain is DSGVTQTPKHLITATGQRVTLRCSPRSGDLSVYWYQQSLDQGLQFLIQYYNGEERAKGNILERFSAQQFPDLHSELNLSSLELGDSALYFCASSVAQGWETQYFGPGTRLLVL.

V and J are TRBV5-6 and TRBJ1-3; a weak D match, TRBD1 (6 bases). The V end lost 4 bases, the J end lost 2 bases, and 16 bases lay between the germline ends. CDR3 length: 16 residues. Per germline, CDR1 SGHDT and CDR2 YYEEEE. The CDR3 region has the DNA TGTGCCAGCAGCGTACTACAGGGAACCCCTGGAAACACCATATATTTT. This encodes CASSVLQGTPGNTIYF.

The chain has TRBV27 and TRBJ2-7, with D possibly TRBD1 on 7 matching bases. CDR1 is MNHEY and CDR2 is SMNVEV in the germline V gene (reference sequence). This CDR3 is built from 16 residues. Between the trimmed V and J ends, which lost 3 bases and 0 bases, there was a span of 15 bases. The CDR3 DNA sequence: TGTGCCAGCAGTTTGGGGGCGGGACAGAGCTCCTACGAGCAGTACTTC. It translates to CASSLGAGQSSYEQYF.

The chain recombines TRBV7-2 with TRBJ2-3; 14 bases line up with TRBD2. The V segment lost 4 bases and the J segment 6 bases; nucleotides outside the gene matches: 6. CDR1 is SGHTA, CDR2 FQGNSA, per germline. The CDR3 extends over 16 amino acids. CDR3 bases: TGTGCCAGCAGCTCTTTGAGACTAGCGGGAGGGGATACGCAGTATTTT. This gives the protein CASSSLRLAGGDTQYF.

Here the CDR3 reads CASSSGRGARDTQYF. The CDR3 DNA is TGTGCCAGCAGCTCCGGGCGGGGGGCAAGGGATACGCAGTATTTT. This chain joins TRBV5-4 and TRBJ2-3; 8 positions agree with TRBD2. Germline assignment: CDR1 SGHNT and CDR2 YYREEE (reference sequence). This CDR3 is built from 15 residues. The V segment lost 3 bases and the J segment 6 bases; nucleotides outside the gene matches: 9.

The rearrangement uses TRBV19 and TRBJ1-1; D perhaps matches TRBD1 (6 bases). The V end lost 5 bases, the J end lost 5 bases, and 15 bases lay between the germline ends. CDR3 size: 14 residues. Germline CDR1 LNHDA, CDR2 SQIVND (reference sequence). The CDR3: CASSDWGGGTEAFF. The CDR3 bases are TGTGCCAGTAGTGATTGGGGAGGGGGGACTGAAGCTTTCTTT.

V is TRBV19 and J is TRBJ1-1, with 7 bases matching TRBD1. Germline loops: CDR1 LNHDA, CDR2 SQIVND (reference sequence). The CDR3 totals 14 residues. V was clipped by 3 bases and J by 3 bases; unmatched bases: 4. The CDR3: CASSIQGVHTEAFF. CDR3 bases: TGTGCCAGTAGTATCCAGGGGGTCCACACTGAAGCTTTCTTT.

This clone was seen just once. The chain employs TRBV4-1 and TRBJ1-2, with 7 bases fitting TRBD1. The CDR3 runs to 15 residues. The V gene end was trimmed by 1 base and the J gene end by 4 bases; junction bases not matched to a gene: 6. CDR1 MGHRA and CDR2 YSYEKL come from the germline V gene. The CDR3 loop is CASSQVGGGGYGYTF. The CDR3 coding sequence is TGCGCCAGCAGCCAAGTAGGAGGGGGCGGCTATGGCTACACCTTC.

This clone came up a few times. This chain joins TRBV5-1 and TRBJ2-7, with 8 bases identical to TRBD1. Germline CDR1 is SGHRS and CDR2 is YFSETQ. J lost 3 bases, V lost 5 bases, and 10 bases had no gene match. The CDR3 runs 15 residues. The CDR3: CASRRNAQGDYEQYF. DNA of the CDR3: TGCGCCAGCAGACGCAATGCACAGGGGGACTACGAGCAGTACTTC.

This chain connects TRBV5-8 to TRBJ2-1, with D possibly being TRBD2 (5 bases). In germline, CDR1 is SGHTS, CDR2 YDEGEE. The CDR3 has 16 residues. V lost 2 bases, J lost 0 bases, and 12 bases lay in between. The CDR3 DNA follows: TGTGCCAGCAGCTTCGTAGCGTGGGACTCCTACAATGAGCAGTTCTTC. This gives the protein CASSFVAWDSYNEQFF.

J is TRBJ1-1 and V is TRBV5-4; no reliable D call. The germline V and J ends were trimmed by 1 base and 3 bases, with 10 bases remaining between them. The CDR3 covers 14 residues. Germline CDR1 SGHNT, CDR2 YYREEE (reference sequence). The CDR3 DNA reads as TGTGCCAGCAGCTTGCCGGGCGGGGACACTGAAGCTTTCTTT. This sequence encodes CASSLPGGDTEAFF.

This clone was observed a single time. This chain joins TRBV5-1 and TRBJ2-3; D uncertain. Trimming shortened V by 2 bases and J by 4 bases, and 8 bases separated the two germline ends. Looked up from germline, CDR1 is SGHRS and CDR2 is YFSETQ. CDR3 length: 13 amino acids. CDR3 sequence reads: CASSFDQADTQYF. In DNA, the CDR3 is TGCGCCAGCAGCTTTGACCAGGCAGATACGCAGTATTTT.

Details on this clone: Different DNA sequences within this sample yield the same CDR3. The chain joins TRBV29-1 to TRBJ1-2; TRBD1 aligns across 12 bases. The CDR3 spans 13 residues. Germline V CDR1 and CDR2: SQVTM, ANQGSEA. Losses at the gene ends were 6 bases for V and 3 bases for J; bases not matched to a gene: 2. CDR3 sequence reads: CSVGQGADYGYTF. The CDR3 region has the DNA TGCAGCGTGGGACAGGGGGCGGACTATGGCTACACCTTC.

The genes are TRBV4-3 and TRBJ2-5; D is ambiguous. This CDR3 comprises 13 residues. Germline V CDR1 and CDR2: LGHNA, YSLEER. V was pared by 0 bases and J by 2 bases, with 4 bases between. This CDR3 reads CASSQDQQETQYF. DNA for the CDR3: TGCGCCAGCAGCCAAGACCAGCAAGAGACCCAGTACTTC.

This sequence joins TRBV11-3 and TRBJ1-1; the match to TRBD1 covers 10 bases. Losses at the gene ends were 5 bases for V and 3 bases for J; bases not matched to a gene: 9. CDR3 length: 16 amino acids. Germline V gene lookup returns CDR1 SGHNT and CDR2 YENEEA. The CDR3 DNA sequence: TGTGCCAGCAGCAAAGGGACAGGGGAGTTCGACACTGAAGCTTTCTTT. This translates into CASSKGTGEFDTEAFF.

This clone was picked up a small number of times. The chain carries TRBV2 and TRBJ1-6; 7 nucleotides align to TRBD1. The CDR3 sequence is 13 residues long. V shed 7 bases and J 7 bases; nucleotides not matched to a gene: 4. Germline V gene lookup returns CDR1 SNHLY and CDR2 FYNNEI. The CDR3 nucleotides read TGTGCCAGCACGGGACAGCAAAATTCACCCCTCCACTTT. As protein: CASTGQQNSPLHF.